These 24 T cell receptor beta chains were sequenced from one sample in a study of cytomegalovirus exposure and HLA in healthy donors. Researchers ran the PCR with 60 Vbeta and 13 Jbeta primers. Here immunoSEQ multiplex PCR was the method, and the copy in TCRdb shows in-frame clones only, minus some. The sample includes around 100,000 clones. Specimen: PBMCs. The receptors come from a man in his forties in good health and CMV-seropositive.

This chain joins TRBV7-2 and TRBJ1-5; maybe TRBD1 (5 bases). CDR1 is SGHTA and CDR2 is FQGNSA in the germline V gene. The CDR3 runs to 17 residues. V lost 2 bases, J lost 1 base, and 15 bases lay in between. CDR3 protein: CASSLLGSGGSNQPQHF. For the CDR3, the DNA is TGTGCCAGCAGCTTACTGGGTAGCGGGGGAAGCAATCAGCCCCAGCATTTT.

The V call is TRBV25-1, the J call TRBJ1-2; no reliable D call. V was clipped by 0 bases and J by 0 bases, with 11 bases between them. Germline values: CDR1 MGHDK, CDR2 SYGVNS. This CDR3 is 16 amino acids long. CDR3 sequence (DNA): TGTGCCAGCAGTGAATATGACGGAGAAGCTAACTATGGCTACACCTTC. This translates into CASSEYDGEANYGYTF.

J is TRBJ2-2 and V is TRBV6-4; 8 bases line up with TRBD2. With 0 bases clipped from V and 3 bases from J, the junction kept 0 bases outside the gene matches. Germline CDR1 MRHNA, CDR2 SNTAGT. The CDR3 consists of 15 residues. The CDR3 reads CASSDSGLDTGELFF. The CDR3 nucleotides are TGTGCCAGCAGTGACTCGGGACTAGACACCGGGGAGCTGTTTTTT.

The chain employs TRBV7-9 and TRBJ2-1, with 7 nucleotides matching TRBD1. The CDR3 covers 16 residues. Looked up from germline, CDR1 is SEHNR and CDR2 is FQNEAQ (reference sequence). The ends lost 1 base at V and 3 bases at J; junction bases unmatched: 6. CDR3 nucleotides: TGTGCCAGCAGCTTAGGTTTACAGGGGTACTACAATGAGCAGTTCTTC. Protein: CASSLGLQGYYNEQFF.

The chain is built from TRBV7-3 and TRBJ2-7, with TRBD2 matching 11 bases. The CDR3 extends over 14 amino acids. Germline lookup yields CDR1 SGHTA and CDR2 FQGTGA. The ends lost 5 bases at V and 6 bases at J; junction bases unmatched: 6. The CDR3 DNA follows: TGTGCCAGCAGCATAGCGGGAGGGCCTTCCGAGCAGTACTTC. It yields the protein CASSIAGGPSEQYF.

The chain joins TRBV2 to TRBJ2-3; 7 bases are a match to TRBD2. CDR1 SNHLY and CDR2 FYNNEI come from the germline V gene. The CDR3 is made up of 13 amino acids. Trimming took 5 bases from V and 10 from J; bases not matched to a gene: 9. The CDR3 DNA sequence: TGTGCCAGCAGTTCAGCGGGGCCGGGTGCGCAGTATTTT. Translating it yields CASSSAGPGAQYF.

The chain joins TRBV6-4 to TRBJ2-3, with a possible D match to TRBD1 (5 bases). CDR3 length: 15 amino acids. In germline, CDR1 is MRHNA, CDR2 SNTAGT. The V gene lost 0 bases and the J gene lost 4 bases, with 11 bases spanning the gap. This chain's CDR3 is CASSDSIAGPDTQYF. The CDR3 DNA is TGTGCCAGCAGTGACTCGATAGCAGGGCCAGATACGCAGTATTTT.

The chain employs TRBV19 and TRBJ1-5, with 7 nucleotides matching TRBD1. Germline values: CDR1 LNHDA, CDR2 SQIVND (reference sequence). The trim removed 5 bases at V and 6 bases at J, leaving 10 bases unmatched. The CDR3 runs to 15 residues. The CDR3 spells CASSPLRGQGQPQHF. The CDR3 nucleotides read TGTGCCAGTAGTCCTCTGAGGGGGCAGGGTCAGCCCCAGCATTTT.

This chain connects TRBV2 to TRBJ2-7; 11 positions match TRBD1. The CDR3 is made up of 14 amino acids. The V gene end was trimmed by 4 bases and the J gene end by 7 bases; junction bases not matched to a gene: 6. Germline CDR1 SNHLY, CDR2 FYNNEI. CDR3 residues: CASSVGTGGREQYF. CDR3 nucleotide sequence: TGTGCCAGCAGTGTAGGGACAGGGGGGCGGGAGCAGTACTTC.

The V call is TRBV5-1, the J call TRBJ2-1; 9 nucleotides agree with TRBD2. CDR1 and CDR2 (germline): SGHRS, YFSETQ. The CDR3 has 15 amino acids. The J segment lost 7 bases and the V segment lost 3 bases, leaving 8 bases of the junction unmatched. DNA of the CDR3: TGCGCCAGCAGCTCAAAGGCGGGAGGGCGTAATGAGCAGTTCTTC. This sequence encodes CASSSKAGGRNEQFF.

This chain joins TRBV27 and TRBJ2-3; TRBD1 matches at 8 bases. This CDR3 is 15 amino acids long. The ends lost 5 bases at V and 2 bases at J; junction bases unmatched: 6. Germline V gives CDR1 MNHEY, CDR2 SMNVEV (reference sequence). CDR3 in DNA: TGTGCCAGCAGTCCCCAGGGGGCGTTCACAGATACGCAGTATTTT. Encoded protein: CASSPQGAFTDTQYF.

CDR3 residues: CASSFFGKKLFF. As DNA, the CDR3 is TGTGCCAGCAGTTTTTTCGGGAAAAAACTGTTTTTT. The chain recombines TRBV28 with TRBJ1-4; no definite D call. CDR3 length: 12 amino acids. Trimming removed 3 bases at V and 9 bases at J, with 8 bases between. The germline gives CDR1 MDHEN, CDR2 SYDVKM.

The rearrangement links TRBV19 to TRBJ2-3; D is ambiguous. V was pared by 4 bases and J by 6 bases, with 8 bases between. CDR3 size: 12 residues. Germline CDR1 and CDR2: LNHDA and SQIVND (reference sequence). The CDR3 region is CASSTRWDTQYF. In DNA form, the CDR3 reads TGTGCCAGTAGTACCCGGTGGGATACGCAGTATTTT. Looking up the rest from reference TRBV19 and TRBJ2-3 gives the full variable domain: DGGITQSPKYLFRKEGQNVTLSCEQNLNHDAMYWYRQDPGQGLRLIYYSQIVNDFQKGDIAEGYSVSREKKESFPLTVTSAQKNPTAFYLCASSTRWDTQYFGPGTRLTVL.

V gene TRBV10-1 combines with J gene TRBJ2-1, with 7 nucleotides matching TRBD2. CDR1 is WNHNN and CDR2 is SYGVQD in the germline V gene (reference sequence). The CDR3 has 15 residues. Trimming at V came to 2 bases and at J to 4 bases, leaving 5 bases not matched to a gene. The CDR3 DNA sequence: TGCGCCAGCAGTGAGGGAAGCGGGGCATACAATGAGCAGTTCTTC. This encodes CASSEGSGAYNEQFF.

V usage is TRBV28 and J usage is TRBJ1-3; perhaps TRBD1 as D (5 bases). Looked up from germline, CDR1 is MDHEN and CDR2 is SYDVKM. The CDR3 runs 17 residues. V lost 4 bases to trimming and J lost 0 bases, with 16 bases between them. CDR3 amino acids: CASSYGSGMNSGNTIYF. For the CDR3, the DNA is TGTGCCAGCAGTTATGGTTCAGGGATGAACTCTGGAAACACCATATATTTT.

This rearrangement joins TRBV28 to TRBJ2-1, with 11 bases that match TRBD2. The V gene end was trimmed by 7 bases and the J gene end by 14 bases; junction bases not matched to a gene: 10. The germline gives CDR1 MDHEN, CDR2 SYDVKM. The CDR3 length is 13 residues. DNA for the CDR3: TGTGCCAGCATCGTAGGGACTAGCGGAGGGAAGTTCTTC. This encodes CASIVGTSGGKFF.

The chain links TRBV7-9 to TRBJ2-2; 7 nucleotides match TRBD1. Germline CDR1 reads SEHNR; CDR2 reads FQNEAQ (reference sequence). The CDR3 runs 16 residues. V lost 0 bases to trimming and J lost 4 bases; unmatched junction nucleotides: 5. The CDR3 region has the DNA TGTGCCAGCAGCTTAGCGTCCCCAGGGGGCACCGGGGAGCTGTTTTTT. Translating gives CASSLASPGGTGELFF.

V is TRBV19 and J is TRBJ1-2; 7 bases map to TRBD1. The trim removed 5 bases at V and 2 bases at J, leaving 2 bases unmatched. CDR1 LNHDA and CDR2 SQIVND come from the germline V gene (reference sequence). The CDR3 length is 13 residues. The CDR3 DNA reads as TGTGCCAGTAGTTTGGGACAGAACTATGGCTACACCTTC. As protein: CASSLGQNYGYTF.

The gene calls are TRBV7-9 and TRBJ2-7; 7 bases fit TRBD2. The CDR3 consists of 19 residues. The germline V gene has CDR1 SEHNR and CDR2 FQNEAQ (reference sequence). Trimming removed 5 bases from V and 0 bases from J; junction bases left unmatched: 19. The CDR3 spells CASSTPWGSGSPLSYEQYF. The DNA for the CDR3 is TGTGCCAGCAGCACTCCCTGGGGTAGCGGGTCCCCGCTCTCCTACGAGCAGTACTTC.

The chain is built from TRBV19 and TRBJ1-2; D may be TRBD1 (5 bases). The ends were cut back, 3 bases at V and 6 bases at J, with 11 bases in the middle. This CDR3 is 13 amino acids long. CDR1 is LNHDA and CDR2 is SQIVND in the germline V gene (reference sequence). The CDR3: CASSIQGLNGYTF. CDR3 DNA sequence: TGTGCCAGTAGTATTCAGGGATTAAATGGCTACACCTTC. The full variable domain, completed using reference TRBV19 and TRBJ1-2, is DGGITQSPKYLFRKEGQNVTLSCEQNLNHDAMYWYRQDPGQGLRLIYYSQIVNDFQKGDIAEGYSVSREKKESFPLTVTSAQKNPTAFYLCASSIQGLNGYTFGSGTRLTVV.

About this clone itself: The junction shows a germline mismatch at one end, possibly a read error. The CDR3 DNA reads as TGCGCCAGCAGCCAATCGTCGTCAGGCACTGAAGCTCTTTTT. Translated: CASSQSSSGTEALF. V usage is TRBV4-3 and J usage is TRBJ1-1; no clear D. The CDR3 has 14 amino acids. Germline V gives CDR1 LGHNA, CDR2 YSLEER.

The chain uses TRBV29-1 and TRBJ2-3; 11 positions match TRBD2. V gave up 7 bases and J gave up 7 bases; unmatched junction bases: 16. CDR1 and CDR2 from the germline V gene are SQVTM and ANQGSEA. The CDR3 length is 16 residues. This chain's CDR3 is CSALGLSGRAPNTQYF. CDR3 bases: TGCAGCGCGCTGGGGCTTAGCGGGAGGGCCCCAAATACGCAGTATTTT.

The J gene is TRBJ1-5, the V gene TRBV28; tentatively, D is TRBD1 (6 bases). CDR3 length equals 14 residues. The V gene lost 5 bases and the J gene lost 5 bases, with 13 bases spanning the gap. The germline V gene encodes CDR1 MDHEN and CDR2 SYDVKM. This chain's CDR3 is CASSGMTGHQPQHF. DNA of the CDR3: TGTGCCAGCAGTGGAATGACAGGCCATCAGCCCCAGCATTTT.

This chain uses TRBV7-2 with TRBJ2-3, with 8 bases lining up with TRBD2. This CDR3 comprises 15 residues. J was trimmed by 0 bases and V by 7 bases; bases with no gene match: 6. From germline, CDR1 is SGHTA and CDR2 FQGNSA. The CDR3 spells CASTQLAVSTDTQYF. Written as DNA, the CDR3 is TGTGCCAGCACCCAACTAGCGGTTAGCACAGATACGCAGTATTTT.